The 16 T cell receptor beta chains below all came from one sample that was sequenced in a study of blood T cell repertoires in COVID-19. Assay used: immunoSEQ multiplex PCR; TCRdb lists only in-frame clones, some missing. The data show about 99,000 clones, 79% seen once. Specimen: peripheral blood. The origin of the receptors is an elderly woman with active or convalescent COVID-19.

The genes are TRBV18 and TRBJ2-1, with no clear D. Per germline, CDR1 KGHSH and CDR2 LQKENI. This CDR3 has 15 amino acids. Trimming cost V 6 bases and J 0 bases, with 12 bases left between them. The CDR3, as DNA: TGTGCCAGCTCGCCGAGCACTGCCTCCTACAATGAGCAGTTCTTC. Translation: CASSPSTASYNEQFF.

This chain joins TRBV6-5 and TRBJ1-2; no definite D call. In germline, CDR1 is MNHEY, CDR2 SVGAGI. With 7 bases removed from V and 2 bases from J, the gap between germline ends came to 8 bases. The CDR3 length is 12 residues. The CDR3 DNA sequence: TGTGCCAGCAAAACCGGGAACTATGGCTACACCTTC. Its translation is CASKTGNYGYTF.

J is TRBJ2-5 and V is TRBV6-1, with 7 bases matching TRBD2. The germline V gene has CDR1 MNHNS and CDR2 SASEGT. V was pared by 2 bases and J by 7 bases, with 7 bases of the junction left unmatched. The CDR3 has 14 residues. The CDR3 region is CASSESWGGRTQYF. The CDR3 nucleotides are TGTGCCAGCAGTGAAAGTTGGGGGGGTAGGACCCAGTACTTC.

This rearrangement joins TRBV6-5 to TRBJ1-1; TRBD1 matches at 9 bases. The CDR3 length is 12 residues. Germline CDR1 is MNHEY and CDR2 is SVGAGI. V shed 7 bases, J shed 7 bases, and the junction held 4 bases outside the gene matches. The DNA for the CDR3 is TGTGCCAGCATGGACAGGGGAATTGAAGCTTTCTTT. The encoded protein is CASMDRGIEAFF.

This sequence joins TRBV5-1 and TRBJ1-1; D gene ambiguous. The germline V gene has CDR1 SGHRS and CDR2 YFSETQ. The ends were cut back, 8 bases at V and 4 bases at J, with 18 bases in the middle. The CDR3 totals 14 residues. CDR3 sequence reads: CASRATGSSTEAFF. CDR3 coding DNA: TGCGCCAGTCGAGCAACCGGGTCTAGCACTGAAGCTTTCTTT.

This sequence joins TRBV19 and TRBJ2-2; weak D call: TRBD1 (6 bases). The ends were cut back, 6 bases at V and 2 bases at J, with 10 bases in the middle. This CDR3 has 14 residues. CDR1 is LNHDA, CDR2 SQIVND, per germline (reference sequence). CDR3 protein: CASRRQANTGELFF. DNA for the CDR3: TGTGCCAGTAGGAGACAGGCAAACACCGGGGAGCTGTTTTTT.

The V gene is TRBV5-4, the J gene TRBJ1-1; D may be TRBD1 (6 bases). The length of the CDR3 is 13 residues. Trimming took off 4 bases at V and 8 bases at J, with 15 bases between the two ends. Germline assignment: CDR1 SGHNT and CDR2 YYREEE (reference sequence). The CDR3 DNA follows: TGTGCCAGCAGCGTGACAGGTTCACAGGAAGCTTTCTTT. As protein: CASSVTGSQEAFF.

This clone has more than one count but fewer than ten. The chain joins TRBV19 to TRBJ2-1; 10 bases are a match to TRBD2. V dropped 3 bases and J dropped 7; count of bases not matched to a gene: 6. CDR1 is LNHDA, CDR2 SQIVND, per germline (reference sequence). The CDR3 length is 15 residues. The CDR3 spells CASSIASGRSNEQFF. In nucleotides, the CDR3 is TGTGCCAGTAGTATCGCTAGCGGGAGATCGAATGAGCAGTTCTTC.

The chain joins TRBV15 to TRBJ2-5; 7 nucleotides line up with TRBD2. This CDR3 spans 15 amino acids. Germline V lookup: CDR1 LNHNV, CDR2 YYDKDF (reference sequence). After removal of 3 bases from V and 5 bases from J, the junction contained 9 bases not matched to a gene. The CDR3 loop is CATSSAGLPLETQYF. Written as DNA, the CDR3 is TGTGCCACCAGCAGCGCGGGACTACCGTTGGAGACCCAGTACTTC.

This clone has only one observation. CDR3 in DNA: TGTGCCAGCAGCGCGGGACAGGGGCAAGAGACCCAGTACTTC. Its protein is CASSAGQGQETQYF. This chain connects TRBV5-8 to TRBJ2-5, with TRBD1 matching over 10 bases. The V gene's germline CDR1 is SGHTS and CDR2 YDEGEE. This CDR3 is 14 amino acids long. J was trimmed by 2 bases and V by 4 bases; bases with no gene match: 2. The variable domain in full, with the rest retrieved from reference TRBV5-8 and TRBJ2-5, is EAGVTQSPTHLIKTRGQQATLRCSPISGHTSVYWYQQALGLGLQFLLWYDEGEERNRGNFPPRFSGRQFPNYSSELNVNALELEDSALYLCASSAGQGQETQYFGPGTRLLVL.

The V call is TRBV11-1, the J call TRBJ2-7, with no clear D. With 2 bases removed from V and 4 bases from J, the gap between germline ends came to 12 bases. CDR3 length equals 14 residues. Germline loops: CDR1 SGHAT, CDR2 FQDESV (reference sequence). DNA of the CDR3: TGTGCCAGCAGCTTAAGCGAGGTCGTTTACGAGCAGTACTTC. Translating gives CASSLSEVVYEQYF.

The chain combines TRBV19 with TRBJ1-1; TRBD1 is a possible D gene (5 bases). Germline lookup yields CDR1 LNHDA and CDR2 SQIVND (reference sequence). The CDR3 totals 15 residues. V was clipped by 3 bases and J by 2 bases, with 13 bases between them. CDR3 region: CASSINSGANTEAFF. The CDR3 DNA reads TGTGCCAGTAGTATCAATAGTGGGGCTAACACTGAAGCTTTCTTT.

Only a few counts were recorded for this clone. CDR3 protein: CASSPGTGYFDTIYF. The CDR3 DNA is TGTGCCAGCAGCCCCGGGACAGGGTATTTTGACACCATATATTTT. The chain joins TRBV5-4 to TRBJ1-3; 9 bases are a match to TRBD1. Germline V gives CDR1 SGHNT, CDR2 YYREEE (reference sequence). The CDR3 loop spans 15 amino acids. Trimming at V came to 4 bases and at J to 8 bases, leaving 10 bases not matched to a gene.

The chain recombines TRBV29-1 with TRBJ1-2, with TRBD1 identical over 7 bases. The CDR3 contains 11 residues. Trimming removed 4 bases from V and 7 bases from J; junction bases left unmatched: 3. Germline V gives CDR1 SQVTM, CDR2 ANQGSEA. CDR3 sequence reads: CSVGQGGGYTF. Written as DNA, the CDR3 is TGCAGCGTTGGACAGGGAGGTGGCTACACCTTC. The full variable domain, its missing parts supplied by reference TRBV29-1 and TRBJ1-2, is SAVISQKPSRDICQRGTSLTIQCQVDSQVTMMFWYRQQPGQSLTLIATANQGSEATYESGFVIDKFPISRPNLTFSTLTVSNMSPEDSSIYLCSVGQGGGYTFGSGTRLTVV.

The chain couples TRBV10-3 to TRBJ2-5; no clear D. The CDR3 length is 12 residues. Germline V gene lookup returns CDR1 ENHRY and CDR2 SYGVKD. Trimming cost V 4 bases and J 0 bases, with 3 bases left between them. The chain's CDR3 is CAISAYQETQYF. DNA for the CDR3: TGTGCCATCAGTGCCTACCAAGAGACCCAGTACTTC.

This chain connects TRBV19 to TRBJ1-3; tentatively, D is TRBD1 (6 bases). The germline CDR1 and CDR2 sequences are LNHDA and SQIVND (reference sequence). Deletions cut 6 bases from V and 2 bases from J, with 11 bases between. The CDR3 totals 14 residues. This chain's CDR3 is CASSPRDTGNTIYF. The CDR3 DNA reads as TGTGCCAGTAGCCCCCGGGACACTGGAAACACCATATATTTT.